What follows are 25 T cell receptor beta chains derived from one specimen sequenced in a study of blood T cell repertoires in COVID-19. Data came from immunoSEQ multiplex PCR; TCRdb stores just in-frame clones and leaves some out. Here the sample spans around 170,000 clones, around 89% being singletons. Sequencing input: peripheral blood. The origin of the receptors is a man between 60 and 75 years old with acute or convalescent COVID-19.

The rearrangement links TRBV23-1 to TRBJ1-6; D uncertain. TRBV23-1 is recorded as an ORF, its role being uncertain. The CDR3 sequence is 12 residues long. V lost 4 bases to trimming and J lost 11 bases, with 9 bases between them. The CDR3 region is CASSPMPPPLHF. As DNA, the CDR3 is TGCGCCAGCAGTCCTATGCCCCCACCCCTCCACTTT.

This chain connects TRBV5-4 to TRBJ2-7; D perhaps matches TRBD2 (6 bases). The CDR3 totals 15 residues. V was clipped by 0 bases and J by 0 bases, with 10 bases between them. Germline V gene lookup returns CDR1 SGHNT and CDR2 YYREEE (reference sequence). The CDR3 here is CASSLGLASSYEQYF. The CDR3 nucleotides are TGTGCCAGCAGCTTGGGGCTAGCGAGCTCCTACGAGCAGTACTTC.

This chain uses TRBV6-5 with TRBJ1-2, with TRBD1 matching 7 bases. V was clipped by 2 bases and J by 6 bases; unmatched bases: 6. Germline lookup yields CDR1 MNHEY and CDR2 SVGAGI. There are 14 residues in the CDR3. CDR3 in DNA: TGTGCCAGCAGTTACGAGGGGGCGCAAGATGGCTACACCTTC. This gives the protein CASSYEGAQDGYTF.

This chain links TRBV11-3 with TRBJ2-5, with TRBD2 identical over 7 bases. The length of the CDR3 is 16 residues. V lost 0 bases, J lost 6 bases, and 10 bases stayed unmatched. CDR1 SGHNT and CDR2 YENEEA come from the germline V gene. CDR3 sequence: CASSLEGWTSEQTQYF. The CDR3 DNA follows: TGTGCCAGCAGCTTAGAAGGGTGGACTAGTGAACAGACCCAGTACTTC.

This clone has just one count. The V call is TRBV19, the J call TRBJ1-3; the match to TRBD1 covers 7 bases. This CDR3 contains 14 residues. CDR1 is LNHDA, CDR2 SQIVND, per germline (reference sequence). The V gene end was trimmed by 7 bases and the J gene end by 3 bases; junction bases not matched to a gene: 6. CDR3 sequence (DNA): TGTGCCAGTACCCCGACAGGGAATGGAAACACCATATATTTT. Translating it yields CASTPTGNGNTIYF.

V is TRBV19 and J is TRBJ1-3; D possibly corresponds to TRBD1 (6 bases). CDR3 length equals 14 residues. The V and J ends lost 6 bases and 2 bases respectively, with 11 bases between them. Germline CDR1 and CDR2: LNHDA and SQIVND (reference sequence). The CDR3 loop is CASSQDSPGNTIYF. The CDR3 bases are TGTGCCAGTAGCCAGGACAGTCCTGGAAACACCATATATTTT.

The J gene is TRBJ1-1, the V gene TRBV5-1; D ambiguous. CDR1 is SGHRS and CDR2 is YFSETQ in the germline V gene. The CDR3 covers 14 residues. V was pared by 0 bases and J by 0 bases, with 6 bases between. Here the CDR3 DNA reads TGCGCCAGCAGCTTGGGTTCCATGAACACTGAAGCTTTCTTT. Its translation: CASSLGSMNTEAFF.

The chain joins TRBV27 to TRBJ2-6; the D gene is possibly TRBD2 (5 bases). The CDR3 length is 17 residues. Trimming stripped 6 bases from V and 0 bases from J, with 15 bases between. CDR1 MNHEY and CDR2 SMNVEV come from the germline V gene (reference sequence). CDR3 loop: CASSAGLHLSGANVLTF. DNA of the CDR3: TGTGCCAGCAGCGCGGGCCTGCATCTCTCTGGGGCCAACGTCCTGACTTTC.

The chain recombines TRBV19 with TRBJ2-3; TRBD1 might be the D (6 bases). The CDR3 is made up of 15 amino acids. Germline CDR1 reads LNHDA; CDR2 reads SQIVND (reference sequence). Deletions cut 6 bases from V and 5 bases from J, with 18 bases between. CDR3 sequence reads: CASRVGARVGDTQYF. The DNA of the CDR3 is TGTGCCAGTAGGGTGGGGGCCCGAGTGGGAGATACGCAGTATTTT.

The J gene is TRBJ2-7, the V gene TRBV7-8, with a weak D call TRBD2 (5 bases). The CDR3 runs 16 residues. In germline, CDR1 is SGHVS, CDR2 FQNEAQ. The V and J ends lost 5 bases and 4 bases respectively, with 21 bases between them. The CDR3 region has the DNA TGTGCCAGCAGCCTGGCCGGGCTAGCTAGTTCTTACGAGCAGTACTTC. This encodes CASSLAGLASSYEQYF.

In its sample, this clone was seen once. The rearrangement uses TRBV5-5 and TRBJ2-3; 11 nucleotides line up with TRBD1. The CDR3 is 16 amino acids. V dropped 1 base and J dropped 10; count of bases not matched to a gene: 11. The V gene's germline CDR1 is SGHKS and CDR2 YYEKEE (reference sequence). CDR3 DNA: TGTGCCAGCAGCTTGAGGTGGGACAGGGGGAGTTTACCGCAGTATTTT. It translates to CASSLRWDRGSLPQYF. The entire variable domain, with the rest obtained from reference TRBV5-5 and TRBJ2-3, is as follows: DAGVTQSPTHLIKTRGQQVTLRCSPISGHKSVSWYQQVLGQGPQFIFQYYEKEERGRGNFPDRFSARQFPNYSSELNVNALLLGDSALYLCASSLRWDRGSLPQYFGPGTRLTVL.

The V and J genes are TRBV6-5 and TRBJ2-2; TRBD1 is a possible D gene (6 bases). The CDR3 is 15 amino acids. V shed 6 bases and J shed 2 bases, with 13 bases lying between them. The germline gives CDR1 MNHEY, CDR2 SVGAGI. CDR3 sequence: CASSATGRNTGELFF. The CDR3 region has the DNA TGTGCCAGCAGCGCTACAGGGCGAAACACCGGGGAGCTGTTTTTT.

The rearrangement uses TRBV5-6 and TRBJ2-5; no clear D. Germline assignment: CDR1 SGHDT and CDR2 YYEEEE. The CDR3 is 15 residues long. Deletions cut 6 bases from V and 1 base from J, with 16 bases between. The DNA for the CDR3 is TGTGCCAGCAACACTATTGGAGAGATCCAAGAGACCCAGTACTTC. Its protein is CASNTIGEIQETQYF.

The gene calls are TRBV7-8 and TRBJ2-7; 7 bases match TRBD1. CDR3 length: 15 amino acids. Per germline, CDR1 SGHVS and CDR2 FQNEAQ. The J segment lost 3 bases and the V segment lost 1 base, leaving 6 bases of the junction unmatched. The CDR3 loop is CASSLGSGGGYEQYF. The CDR3, as DNA: TGTGCCAGCAGCTTAGGTTCAGGGGGTGGCTACGAGCAGTACTTC. Combining the CDR3 with reference TRBV7-8 and TRBJ2-7 gives the whole variable domain GAGVSQSPRYKVAKRGQDVALRCDPISGHVSLFWYQQALGQGPEFLTYFQNEAQLDKSGLPSDRFFAERPEGSVSTLKIQRTQQEDSAVYLCASSLGSGGGYEQYFGPGTRLTVT.

This chain uses TRBV5-4 with TRBJ2-1; TRBD2 aligns across 11 bases. Germline values: CDR1 SGHNT, CDR2 YYREEE (reference sequence). V dropped 3 bases and J dropped 7; count of bases not matched to a gene: 6. The CDR3 contains 15 residues. CDR3 DNA: TGTGCCAGCAGCTCACTAGCGGGAGAGGGTAATGAGCAGTTCTTC. It is translated as CASSSLAGEGNEQFF.

The gene calls are TRBV21-1 and TRBJ2-7; the table's D call, TRBD1, was not checked against the DNA. TRBV21-1 is flagged as a pseudogene. The CDR3 loop spans 18 amino acids. The CDR3 reads CASKSLRSNRVNDYEQYV. CDR3 in DNA: TGTGCCAGCAAATCCCTTAGATCGAACAGGGTCAACGACTACGAGCAGTACGTC.

This clone was detected once. V usage is TRBV5-1 and J usage is TRBJ1-1; perhaps TRBD1 as D (5 bases). Germline V gene sequence: CDR1 SGHRS, CDR2 YFSETQ. The CDR3 covers 14 residues. Trimming left V 1 base short and J 3 bases short, with 10 bases between. This chain's CDR3 is CASSLLSRDTEAFF. CDR3 nucleotide sequence: TGCGCCAGCAGCTTGCTGTCCAGGGACACTGAAGCTTTCTTT.

The chain carries TRBV11-2 and TRBJ1-2, with D uncertain. Germline CDR1 reads SGHAT; CDR2 reads FQNNGV. Trimming shortened V by 4 bases and J by 1 base, and 7 bases separated the two germline ends. The CDR3 has 13 amino acids. The DNA for the CDR3 is TGTGCCAGCAGCTACGGGGTTAACTATGGCTACACCTTC. Its protein is CASSYGVNYGYTF.

The chain uses TRBV7-2 and TRBJ2-1; 11 nucleotides match TRBD2. Germline CDR1 SGHTA, CDR2 FQGNSA. Trimming removed 5 bases from V and 5 bases from J; junction bases left unmatched: 8. The CDR3 has 16 amino acids. In DNA, the CDR3 is TGTGCCAGCAGCGCTATAGCGGGAGGGCCCCACAATGAGCAGTTCTTC. Translated: CASSAIAGGPHNEQFF.

CDR3 residues: CAWSRGGGGTDTQYF. In nucleotides, the CDR3 is TGTGCCTGGAGTCGAGGGGGTGGCGGCACAGATACGCAGTATTTT. The chain carries TRBV30 and TRBJ2-3; tentative D call: TRBD1 (6 bases). Germline lookup yields CDR1 GTSNPN and CDR2 SVGIG (reference sequence). The V end lost 2 bases, the J end lost 1 base, and 13 bases lay between the germline ends. The CDR3 loop spans 15 amino acids. Drawing the rest from reference TRBV30 and TRBJ2-3, the complete variable domain is SQTIHQWPATLVQPVGSPLSLECTVEGTSNPNLYWYRQAAGRGLQLLFYSVGIGQISSEVPQNLSASRPQDRQFILSSKKLLLSDSGFYLCAWSRGGGGTDTQYFGPGTRLTVL.

This clone has just one count. The chain employs TRBV11-3 and TRBJ1-1; D is undetermined. From germline, CDR1 is SGHNT and CDR2 YENEEA. V was shortened by 5 bases and J by 1 base, with 8 bases between the two germline ends. The CDR3 totals 13 residues. The CDR3 loop is CASSGPSNTEAFF. CDR3 nucleotides: TGTGCCAGCAGCGGGCCGTCGAACACTGAAGCTTTCTTT.

The chain joins TRBV29-1 to TRBJ1-1; possible D gene TRBD1, 5 bases. The V gene's germline CDR1 is SQVTM and CDR2 ANQGSEA. V dropped 5 bases and J dropped 1 base, with 11 bases sitting between them. This CDR3 comprises 13 residues. Here the CDR3 DNA reads TGCAGCGTTTTACGGGGGACGAACACTGAAGCTTTCTTT. Encoded protein: CSVLRGTNTEAFF.

CDR3 in DNA: TGTGCCATCAGTGTAACTAGCGGGACGGATACGCAGTATTTT. This gives the protein CAISVTSGTDTQYF. This chain links TRBV10-3 with TRBJ2-3; TRBD2 matches at 10 bases. The V segment lost 4 bases and the J segment 6 bases; nucleotides outside the gene matches: 4. Germline V gives CDR1 ENHRY, CDR2 SYGVKD. This CDR3 region has 14 residues.

The chain recombines TRBV29-1 with TRBJ2-3, with 8 bases identical to TRBD2. The CDR3 consists of 13 residues. Germline V lookup: CDR1 SQVTM, CDR2 ANQGSEA. The J segment lost 4 bases and the V segment lost 6 bases, leaving 6 bases of the junction unmatched. CDR3 coding DNA: TGCAGCGTACCCGGGGGGGCCGCAGATACGCAGTATTTT. Residues: CSVPGGAADTQYF.

This clone was found once. The J gene is TRBJ1-5, the V gene TRBV12-3 or TRBV12-4; D might be TRBD1 (6 bases). The CDR3 has 13 amino acids. V was trimmed by 3 bases and J by 7 bases, leaving 10 bases between them. Here the CDR3 DNA reads TGTGCCAGCAGTTTGGGGGCAGGACAGCCCCAGCATTTT. This sequence encodes CASSLGAGQPQHF.